This T cell receptor beta chain was found in a study of cytomegalovirus exposure and HLA in healthy donors. Generated by immunoSEQ multiplex PCR, the TCRdb table keeps only in-frame clones and is missing some. The sample has some 260,000 clones, less than 95% seen once. The trim removed 5 bases at V and 2 bases at J, leaving 5 bases unmatched. Germline-derived CDR1 and CDR2 are LNHDA and SQIVND (reference sequence). The CDR3 length is 15 residues. This chain connects TRBV19 to TRBJ2-3; 9 bases match TRBD1. The sequenced sample consisted of PBMCs. This TCR came from a woman in her twenties or thirties in good health and CMV-seronegative. The CDR3 spells CASSLGTGPTDTQYF. CDR3 sequence (DNA): TGTGCCAGTAGTTTAGGGACAGGGCCCACAGATACGCAGTATTTT.